This T cell receptor (beta chain) is drawn from a study of blood T cells in healthy people across ages. V shed 2 bases, J shed 9 bases, and the junction held 10 bases outside the gene matches. The CDR3 is made up of 15 amino acids. Germline V gene data show CDR1 as SGHTA and CDR2 as FQGNSA. Whole-study findings and limits: Both naive CD4+ cell counts and diversity were greater in long-lived donors than in aged donors.

The second PCR ran about 6 to 12 cycles with a sample-barcoded 5' primer and J-beta primers. Via MiXCR, TCRdb re-called the 5' RACE reads, giving one row per CDR3 protein. The data show 1.4 million to 1.5 million distinct CDR3 sequences, 35% to 45% seen once. This clonotype occurred a few times. Antigen: not known. The sequenced sample consisted of blood. The source of this sequence is a woman younger than 30 in good health. The J gene is TRBJ2-1, the V gene TRBV7-2; TRBD2 matches at 7 bases. The DNA for the CDR3 is TGTGCCAGCAGCTTAAGCGCGGGAGTACGAGTTGAGCAGTTCTTC. Translating gives CASSLSAGVRVEQFF.